Listed below are T cell receptor beta chains from one sample, sequenced in a study of T cells after yellow fever vaccination. Via MiXCR, TCRdb re-called the 5' RACE reads, giving one row per CDR3 protein. Of some 420,000 distinct CDR3 sequences listed, approximately 18% are singletons. The sequencing here drew on PBMCs, taken before the yellow fever booster vaccination. These TCRs come from a man younger than 35 who received the YFV17D yellow fever vaccine. Both conserved end residues are part of each CDR3. A clone size is listed for some rows: how often the clone was seen (once, few, many), or a class if it is expanded.

clone size | J gene | V gene | CDR3 protein
few | TRBJ2-7 | TRBV20-1 | CSAREGETGEYF
few | TRBJ1-2 | TRBV6-2/TRBV6-3 | CASADRERGYTF
- | TRBJ2-1 | TRBV6-2/TRBV6-3 | CASSKTDYNEQFF
- | TRBJ2-3 | TRBV18 | CASSPPTSGGLDTQYF
few | TRBJ2-3 | TRBV6-1 | CASSEGHSTDTQYF
few | TRBJ2-1 | TRBV7-2 | CASSLPRTFYNEQFF
many | TRBJ2-3 | TRBV10-3 | CAILQGAGDTQYF
- | TRBJ2-4 | TRBV5-1 | CASSQTGLAKNIQYF
few | TRBJ1-2 | TRBV12-3/TRBV12-4 | CASTWDPARGYTF
- | TRBJ1-3 | TRBV20-1 | CSARSGTGNTIYF
- | TRBJ2-3 | TRBV5-1 | CASSLEGGSTDTQYF
- | TRBJ1-2 | TRBV11-1 | CASSPDRGRRDGYTF
few | TRBJ2-3 | TRBV6-5 | CASKGRATRTDTQYF
few | TRBJ1-6 | TRBV4-2 | CASSPEGLSPLHF
- | TRBJ2-5 | TRBV7-2 | CASSSLGGQGARETQYF
- | TRBJ2-4 | TRBV23-1 | CARLDRGGIQYF
- | TRBJ2-2 | TRBV4-3 | CASSQYPGANTGELFF
few | TRBJ2-1 | TRBV5-1 | CASRSIAGDNEQFF
- | TRBJ2-7 | TRBV7-2 | CASSLVEGLLYEQYF
- | TRBJ2-7 | TRBV6-2/TRBV6-3 | CASRYLPIRQGNTEQYF
- | TRBJ2-3 | TRBV4-3 | CASSQDTGPQYF
- | TRBJ1-1 | TRBV5-1 | CASQQMGGNVDTEAFF
few | TRBJ1-1 | TRBV5-1 | CASSLGSPPRNTEAFF
- | TRBJ2-3 | TRBV4-3 | CASSSSAGGADTQYF
- | TRBJ1-1 | TRBV2 | CASTYSLTLEAFF
- | TRBJ1-1 | TRBV29-1 | CSVDTGSTEAFF
- | TRBJ2-5 | TRBV5-4 | CASSHAGTGPHQETQYF
- | TRBJ2-4 | TRBV7-9 | CASSSSGTGLNIQYF
few | TRBJ1-4 | TRBV10-3 | CAISEGRKLFF
few | TRBJ2-1 | TRBV5-1 | CASSLGQGYYNEQFF
- | TRBJ1-5 | TRBV4-1 | CASSQHDQPQHF
- | TRBJ1-5 | TRBV27 | CASSFLGQGNQPQHF
- | TRBJ2-2 | TRBV11-2 | CASSLDIGIAGELFF
- | TRBJ1-1 | TRBV6-2/TRBV6-3 | CASRRLTNTEAFF
few | TRBJ2-7 | TRBV7-3 | CASSLERGEQYF
- | TRBJ1-6 | TRBV4-3 | CASSRQGMDSPLHF
- | TRBJ2-5 | TRBV19 | CASSTGLQETQYF
- | TRBJ2-5 | TRBV3-2 | CASSQVLRF
- | TRBJ2-2 | TRBV12-3/TRBV12-4 | CASSFGSVGELFF
- | TRBJ2-1 | TRBV7-9 | CASSPPYSGAYNEQFF